The present T cell receptor (beta chain) was sequenced within a study of cytomegalovirus exposure and HLA in healthy donors. Germline CDR1 and CDR2: SEHNR and FQNEAQ (reference sequence). CDR3 length equals 16 residues. V dropped 5 bases and J dropped 1; count of bases not matched to a gene: 11. Whole-study findings and limits: Rarity held for most TCR sequences, but there were some public TCRs that occurred in many donors.

Profiled with immunoSEQ multiplex PCR; TCRdb holds only in-frame clones, not every one. The sample has roughly 150,000 clones, 84% seen once. On this clone itself: Antigen specificity is unknown.

The chain is built from TRBV7-9 and TRBJ2-7; TRBD1 agrees at 7 bases. Input material: PBMCs. The receptor was isolated from a man aged 25-40 years in good health and CMV-seropositive. This CDR3 reads CASSQIGQGDSYEQYF. The DNA for the CDR3 is TGTGCCAGCAGCCAAATTGGGCAGGGGGATTCCTACGAGCAGTACTTC.